This T cell receptor (beta chain) came from a study of cytotoxic CD8 clonotypes in ibrutinib-treated CLL. Target depth was 1 in 200,000 to 1 in 1 million T cells, about 10x per clonotype. Libraries were prepared by immunoSEQ multiplex PCR; TCRdb keeps only in-frame clonotypes and omits some of them. The sample has 30,000 to 40,000 clones, approximately 70% seen once. Notes on the study in general: Baseline levels of clonality went above those of age-matched healthy donors and moved with circulating CD8+ T-cell counts. Clonotypes that were public were uncommon, and they contracted or stayed stable on treatment.

The J segment lost 5 bases and the V segment lost 5 bases, leaving 7 bases of the junction unmatched. In germline, CDR1 is MNHNY, CDR2 SVGAGI (reference sequence). This CDR3 has 14 amino acids. A word on this clone: Its antigen is unidentified.

Material: PBMCs, obtained before ibrutinib treatment. This TCR was recovered from a human donor with chronic lymphocytic leukemia. The chain employs TRBV6-6 and TRBJ1-1; 8 bases line up with TRBD1. CDR3 in amino acids: CASSQQGGGTEAFF. DNA of the CDR3: TGTGCCAGCAGTCAACAGGGGGGTGGAACTGAAGCTTTCTTT.